These 23 T cell receptor beta chains originate from one sample sequenced in a study of shared clonotypes between healthy human individuals. The assay was immunoSEQ multiplex PCR, and TCRdb's table has in-frame clones only and misses some. The table shows about 2.4 million clones, with 90% to 95% occurring only once. The source material was naive CD4+ T cells from PBMCs. The subset is: CD45RA+ positively selected. The receptors come from a man aged 18 to 35 in good health. Some clones in this sample may be carry-over from other donors' samples.

The V gene is TRBV19, the J gene TRBJ2-7; D is ambiguous. V was cut by 2 bases and J by 3 bases, with 8 bases left in between. CDR1 LNHDA and CDR2 SQIVND come from the germline V gene (reference sequence). This CDR3 contains 13 residues. The CDR3 DNA is TGTGCCAGTAGTATACAGGCGAACTACGAGCAGTACTTC. Its protein product is CASSIQANYEQYF.

The chain carries TRBV9 and TRBJ2-5, with 13 nucleotides matching TRBD2. The germline CDR1 and CDR2 sequences are SGDLS and YYNGEE. The CDR3 consists of 18 residues. Trimming took 4 bases from V and 6 from J; bases not matched to a gene: 15. The CDR3, as DNA: TGTGCCAGCAGCCCCACGACCTCTGGGACTAGCGGGATGAAGACCCAGTACTTC. Translation: CASSPTTSGTSGMKTQYF.

The chain carries TRBV28 and TRBJ1-5, with D unresolved. CDR3 length: 14 amino acids. The germline V and J ends were trimmed by 3 bases and 8 bases, with 14 bases remaining between them. Germline CDR1 MDHEN, CDR2 SYDVKM. CDR3 nucleotides: TGTGCCAGCAGTTTTCGTATGTCGGGTAAGCCCCAGCATTTT. Its protein product is CASSFRMSGKPQHF. Drawing the rest from reference TRBV28 and TRBJ1-5, the complete variable domain is DVKVTQSSRYLVKRTGEKVFLECVQDMDHENMFWYRQDPGLGLRLIYFSYDVKMKEKGDIPEGYSVSREKKERFSLILESASTNQTSMYLCASSFRMSGKPQHFGDGTRLSIL.

In DNA form, the CDR3 reads TGTGCCAGCAGTGGAATGTCGGGACATCGGGAGACCCAGTACTTC. This gives the protein CASSGMSGHRETQYF. The rearrangement uses TRBV25-1 and TRBJ2-5, with D perhaps matching TRBD1 (6 bases). This CDR3 has 15 amino acids. V was trimmed by 4 bases and J by 5 bases, leaving 17 bases between them. Germline assignment: CDR1 MGHDK and CDR2 SYGVNS.

The chain links TRBV27 to TRBJ2-5; 9 bases line up with TRBD1. The CDR3 is made up of 16 amino acids. Germline values: CDR1 MNHEY, CDR2 SMNVEV (reference sequence). J was trimmed by 7 bases and V by 6 bases; bases with no gene match: 15. The CDR3 sequence is CASSKTPGQGIGTQYF. Written as DNA, the CDR3 is TGTGCCAGCAGCAAAACTCCGGGACAGGGAATAGGGACCCAGTACTTC.

The J gene is TRBJ1-5, the V gene TRBV29-1; 9 nucleotides match TRBD1. This CDR3 comprises 15 residues. Germline-derived CDR1 and CDR2 are SQVTM and ANQGSEA. With 4 bases clipped from V and 6 bases from J, the junction kept 10 bases outside the gene matches. CDR3 DNA: TGCAGCGTTGCTTACTTTCCGGGACAGGGTCAGCCCCAGCATTTT. It is translated as CSVAYFPGQGQPQHF.

This chain joins TRBV28 and TRBJ1-2; possibly TRBD1 for D (6 bases). The CDR3 loop spans 13 amino acids. Germline V gene sequence: CDR1 MDHEN, CDR2 SYDVKM. The ends were cut back, 8 bases at V and 2 bases at J, with 12 bases in the middle. The CDR3, as DNA: TGTGCCAGCTCGACAGGACCCAACTATGGCTACACCTTC. Translated, it gives CASSTGPNYGYTF.

The chain carries TRBV7-3 and TRBJ1-5; D gene ambiguous. CDR1 and CDR2 (germline): SGHTA, FQGTGA. The CDR3 covers 13 residues. Trimming took 5 bases from V and 6 from J, leaving 11 bases between them. The CDR3, as DNA: TGTGCCAGCAGCCCAGAGGCGAGTCAGCCCCAGCATTTT. It is translated as CASSPEASQPQHF.

The V call is TRBV2, the J call TRBJ2-1, with TRBD2 matching over 7 bases. The CDR3 length is 13 residues. V lost 8 bases and J lost 4; bases outside the gene matches: 5. The germline V gene has CDR1 SNHLY and CDR2 FYNNEI. The CDR3 sequence: CASSSGLYNEQFF. CDR3 nucleotide sequence: TGTGCCAGCTCTAGCGGATTGTACAATGAGCAGTTCTTC.

The chain recombines TRBV5-1 with TRBJ2-5; TRBD2 matches 7 bases. Germline CDR1 reads SGHRS; CDR2 reads YFSETQ. With V trimmed by 2 bases and J by 1 base, 8 bases remained unmatched. The CDR3 is 16 amino acids. CDR3 in DNA: TGCGCCAGCAGCTTCAGCGGGGCATCCTTCCAAGAGACCCAGTACTTC. This gives the protein CASSFSGASFQETQYF.

V usage is TRBV11-3 and J usage is TRBJ2-2, with D maybe TRBD2 (6 bases). Germline CDR1 and CDR2: SGHNT and YENEEA. The CDR3 consists of 16 residues. V was shortened by 5 bases and J by 3 bases, with 16 bases between the two germline ends. The CDR3 region is CASSPGLTGDTGELFF. The DNA of the CDR3 is TGTGCCAGCAGCCCCGGTTTGACGGGAGACACCGGGGAGCTGTTTTTT.

This clone has a single count. J is TRBJ1-3 and V is TRBV7-9; D not resolved. The V gene lost 5 bases and the J gene lost 0 bases, with 17 bases spanning the gap. This CDR3 has 17 residues. Germline V gene lookup returns CDR1 SEHNR and CDR2 FQNEAQ (reference sequence). CDR3 in DNA: TGTGCCAGCAGCCCAAGGCTAGCAAGCAGCTCTGGAAACACCATATATTTT. It specifies CASSPRLASSSGNTIYF.

The rearrangement uses TRBV19 and TRBJ1-3, with TRBD1 as a possible D gene (5 bases). Deletions cut 5 bases from V and 0 bases from J, with 11 bases between. Looked up from germline, CDR1 is LNHDA and CDR2 is SQIVND (reference sequence). The CDR3 has 15 amino acids. The CDR3 spells CASSGRDPSGNTIYF. The CDR3 DNA reads TGTGCCAGTAGTGGGAGGGACCCCTCTGGAAACACCATATATTTT. The full variable domain, rest sourced from reference TRBV19 and TRBJ1-3, is DGGITQSPKYLFRKEGQNVTLSCEQNLNHDAMYWYRQDPGQGLRLIYYSQIVNDFQKGDIAEGYSVSREKKESFPLTVTSAQKNPTAFYLCASSGRDPSGNTIYFGEGSWLTVV.

The V and J genes are TRBV5-1 and TRBJ1-1, with D perhaps TRBD1 (6 bases). This CDR3 has 14 amino acids. Germline lookup yields CDR1 SGHRS and CDR2 YFSETQ. Trimming took 4 bases from V and 5 from J, leaving 15 bases between them. CDR3 DNA sequence: TGCGCCAGCAGCGCCATTCCCAGGGGAACTGAAGCTTTCTTT. Translated, it gives CASSAIPRGTEAFF.

Details on this clone: A junction end diverges from the germline sequence, so it may reflect a read error. The CDR3 sequence is CASSLGPSSGNTIYF. CDR3 in DNA: TGTGCCAGCAGCCTAGGACCCAGCTCTGGAAACACCATATATTTT. The chain combines TRBV13 with TRBJ1-3; no reliable D call. Germline loops: CDR1 PRHDT, CDR2 FYEKMQ (reference sequence). This CDR3 has 15 residues.

The V gene is TRBV11-3, the J gene TRBJ2-5, with D possibly called TRBD1 or TRBD2 (5 bases each). This CDR3 has 15 residues. CDR1 is SGHNT, CDR2 YENEEA, per germline. The ends were cut back, 1 base at V and 5 bases at J, with 14 bases in the middle. The DNA for the CDR3 is TGTGCCAGCAGCTTAGGAGGGGCGGTGGGTGAGACCCAGTACTTC. Residues: CASSLGGAVGETQYF.

This chain links TRBV27 with TRBJ2-1; TRBD2 matches at 10 bases. CDR1 MNHEY and CDR2 SMNVEV come from the germline V gene (reference sequence). The length of the CDR3 is 14 residues. With 2 bases clipped from V and 6 bases from J, the junction kept 1 base outside the gene matches. The CDR3 DNA sequence: TGTGCCAGCAGTTTAATAGCGGGAGGCAATGAGCAGTTCTTC. As protein: CASSLIAGGNEQFF.

The CDR3 sequence: CASTLGKGGTEAFF. DNA for the CDR3: TGTGCCAGCACCTTGGGAAAGGGTGGGACTGAAGCTTTCTTT. The chain has TRBV28 and TRBJ1-1; no reliable D call. From germline, CDR1 is MDHEN and CDR2 SYDVKM. The V gene lost 7 bases and the J gene lost 5 bases, with 17 bases spanning the gap. The CDR3 is 14 amino acids.

The genes are TRBV28 and TRBJ2-5; tentatively, D is TRBD2 (5 bases). The tail of the sequence fits TRBJ2-7 better, so the J call may be wrong. CDR3 size: 13 residues. In germline, CDR1 is MDHEN, CDR2 SYDVKM. In DNA, the CDR3 is TGTGCCAGCAGTTTACGGGATGTGTACGAGCAGTACTTC. Translated, it gives CASSLRDVYEQYF.

This chain connects TRBV28 to TRBJ2-5, with D maybe TRBD1 (5 bases). The CDR3 consists of 12 residues. The V gene lost 8 bases and the J gene lost 4 bases, with 11 bases spanning the gap. Looked up from germline, CDR1 is MDHEN and CDR2 is SYDVKM. CDR3 DNA sequence: TGTGCCAGCCAGGGCCCTGGAGAGACCCAGTACTTC. Amino acid sequence: CASQGPGETQYF.

The gene calls are TRBV28 and TRBJ1-2; no clear D gene. The CDR3 has 14 residues. V was trimmed by 4 bases and J by 1 base, leaving 10 bases between them. CDR1 and CDR2 (germline): MDHEN, SYDVKM. CDR3 sequence: CASSSTLLNYGYTF. The CDR3 DNA follows: TGTGCCAGCAGTTCGACACTCCTTAACTATGGCTACACCTTC.

The table lists this clone with a count of one. J is TRBJ2-3 and V is TRBV7-2; 15 nucleotides line up with TRBD2. The CDR3 covers 17 residues. CDR1 and CDR2 from the germline V gene are SGHTA and FQGNSA. The V segment lost 5 bases and the J segment 7 bases; nucleotides outside the gene matches: 10. The DNA of the CDR3 is TGTGCCAGCAGCCTCTCGGGACTAGCGGGAGGTGGAAATACGCAGTATTTT. This encodes CASSLSGLAGGGNTQYF.

About this clone itself: Within the sample, other DNA sequences also encode this same CDR3. The CDR3: CASSEVTANTGELFF. The CDR3, as DNA: TGCGCCAGCAGTGAGGTAACAGCGAACACCGGGGAGCTGTTTTTT. The chain links TRBV10-1 to TRBJ2-2, with no clear D. V was clipped by 2 bases and J by 0 bases, with 7 bases between them. The CDR3 spans 15 residues. Germline CDR1 WNHNN, CDR2 SYGVQD (reference sequence).